The clone carrying this T cell receptor (beta chain) has only one observation. Those enrolled, adults aged about 18 to 89 years, came from under 25 US areas. The record originates from a study of blood T cell repertoires in COVID-19. In the study overall: Italy, Spain and the United States were the sources of the convalescent and acute COVID-19 samples. T cells, B-cell-depleted T cells, or PBMCs provided the cDNA or gDNA that served as material.

Source study methods: Reference gene primers were amplified, and this amplification served to estimate nucleated cell counts. The table came from immunoSEQ multiplex PCR; TCRdb's copy has only in-frame clones and leaves some out. V, J and clone size are those of that table, while D and trimming were read from the DNA. Of roughly 200,000 clones in the sample, approximately 80% were seen once. This CDR3 region has 15 residues. V was pared by 6 bases and J by 3 bases, with 10 bases of the junction left unmatched. Germline loops: CDR1 MDHEN, CDR2 SYDVKM. Sequencing was carried out using PBMCs or T cells enriched from blood (not recorded which). This receptor was taken from a middle-aged man who had recovered from COVID-19. V gene TRBV28 combines with J gene TRBJ2-7; 8 bases are a match to TRBD1. CDR3 protein: CASSRTGTLSYEQYF. CDR3 coding DNA: TGTGCCAGCAGCCGGACAGGGACGCTTAGCTACGAGCAGTACTTC.